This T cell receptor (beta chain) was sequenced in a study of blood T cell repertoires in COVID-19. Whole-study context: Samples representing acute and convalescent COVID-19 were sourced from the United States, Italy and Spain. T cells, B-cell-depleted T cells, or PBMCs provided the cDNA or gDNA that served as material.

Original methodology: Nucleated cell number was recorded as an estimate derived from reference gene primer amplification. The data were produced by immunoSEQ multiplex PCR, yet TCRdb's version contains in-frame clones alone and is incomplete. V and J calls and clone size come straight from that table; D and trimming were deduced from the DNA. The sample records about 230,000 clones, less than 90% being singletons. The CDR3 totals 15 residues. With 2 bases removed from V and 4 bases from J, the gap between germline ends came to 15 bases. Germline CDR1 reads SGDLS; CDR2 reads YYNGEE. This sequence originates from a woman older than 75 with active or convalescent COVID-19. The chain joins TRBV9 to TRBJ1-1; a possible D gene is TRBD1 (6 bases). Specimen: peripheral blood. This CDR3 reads CASSVLAGVGTEAFF. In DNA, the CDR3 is TGTGCCAGCAGCGTCTTGGCAGGGGTGGGCACTGAAGCTTTCTTT. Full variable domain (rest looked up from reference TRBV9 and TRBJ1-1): DSGVTQTPKHLITATGQRVTLRCSPRSGDLSVYWYQQSLDQGLQFLIQYYNGEERAKGNILERFSAQQFPDLHSELNLSSLELGDSALYFCASSVLAGVGTEAFFGQGTRLTVV.